This T cell receptor (beta chain) was recorded in a study of control samples from healthy donors and cancer patients. Only in-frame clones appear in the TCRdb table, and some are missing; sequencing was by immunoSEQ multiplex PCR. The sample includes about 92,000 clones, around 82% of them seen just once. Trimming removed 6 bases from V and 1 base from J; junction bases left unmatched: 2. Germline V CDR1 and CDR2: MNHEY, SVGAGI. The length of the CDR3 is 14 residues. The clonotype comes from a woman aged 55-70 years in good health. V usage is TRBV6-5 and J usage is TRBJ1-4; 7 positions agree with TRBD1. Material for sequencing was blood. CDR3 nucleotides: TGTGCCAGCAGGGGGACAGTAACTAATGAAAAACTGTTTTTT. As protein: CASRGTVTNEKLFF.